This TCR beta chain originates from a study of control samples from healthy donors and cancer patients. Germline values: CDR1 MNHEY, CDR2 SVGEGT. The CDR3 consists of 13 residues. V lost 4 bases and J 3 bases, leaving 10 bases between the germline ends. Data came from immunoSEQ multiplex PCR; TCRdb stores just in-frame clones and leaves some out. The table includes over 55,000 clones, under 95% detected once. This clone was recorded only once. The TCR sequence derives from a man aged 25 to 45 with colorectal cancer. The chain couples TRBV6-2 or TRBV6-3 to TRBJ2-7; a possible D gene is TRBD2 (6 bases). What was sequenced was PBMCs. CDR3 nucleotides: TGTGCCAGCAGTTTTAGCGGTGGCTACGAGCAGTACTTC. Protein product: CASSFSGGYEQYF.